Included here is one T cell receptor (beta chain) sequence, with context. Antigen: not known. This sample was taken from a study of shared clonotypes between healthy human individuals. Turning to the study itself: Donors, aged 18 to 49, were a couple of women and three men.

Study conclusions and caveats: Sharing of clonotypes among donors was expected to vary with sequencing depth. With several donors compared, 5% to 5.5% of naive CD4 clonotypes were shared.

Only in-frame clones appear in the TCRdb table, and some are missing; sequencing was by immunoSEQ multiplex PCR. The table has a few million clones, around 90% seen once. This sequence originates from a man between 18 and 29 years old in good health. The sample was naive CD4+ T cells sorted from blood. Subset of the sample: CD45RA+ positively selected.

The CDR3 DNA follows: TGTGCCAGCAGCTCCCGACAGGGAGGTTCACCCCTCCACTTT. Protein sequence: CASSSRQGGSPLHF. V is TRBV14 and J is TRBJ1-6; TRBD1 matches at 7 bases. Germline CDR1 reads SGHDN; CDR2 reads FVKESK. This CDR3 contains 14 residues. After removal of 5 bases from V and 9 bases from J, the junction contained 7 bases not matched to a gene.